Each of the 18 T cell receptor beta chains below was sequenced from the same sample in a study of human T cells and chemical hapten exposure. Each CDR3 protein is one row after TCRdb ran MiXCR on the RACE reads. Found here are fewer than 500,000 distinct CDR3 sequences, more than 4.5% of them singletons; the top ten hold 2% to 2.5%. Time point of the sample: patch test 1, 2 weeks after DPC sensitization. Treatment here: therapeutic diphenylcyclopropenone sensitization with weekly scalp DPC. This specimen was whole blood, taken in connection with sensitization to the hapten diphenylcyclopropenone (DPC). These receptor sequences come from a woman aged 45-65 years with alopecia areata. Some clones in this sample may be carry-over from other donors' samples.

This clonotype was observed many times. DNA of the CDR3: TGTGCCAGCAGTTTGTGGCAGGGAGGGGGTCAGCCCCAGCATTTT. It encodes CASSLWQGGGQPQHF. The rearrangement uses TRBV27 and TRBJ1-5; D might be TRBD1 (6 bases). V dropped 3 bases and J dropped 6 bases, with 15 bases sitting between them. The germline CDR1 and CDR2 sequences are MNHEY and SMNVEV (reference sequence). This CDR3 has 15 residues.

A few counts support this clonotype. The rearrangement uses TRBV4-3 and TRBJ2-1; D is possibly TRBD1 or TRBD2 (5 bases each). The V end lost 4 bases, the J end lost 4 bases, and 17 bases lay between the germline ends. The length of the CDR3 is 16 residues. Germline V gene lookup returns CDR1 LGHNA and CDR2 YSLEER. The CDR3 nucleotides read TGCGCCAGCAGCCCCACCACGGGGCTCGTGTACAATGAGCAGTTCTTC. This gives the protein CASSPTTGLVYNEQFF.

This clonotype was picked up many times. The genes are TRBV5-1 and TRBJ1-2; D may be TRBD1 (6 bases). The V end was cut by 0 bases, the J end by 0 bases, with 12 bases between. This CDR3 region has 16 residues. CDR1 is SGHRS, CDR2 YFSETQ, per germline. The CDR3 DNA reads as TGCGCCAGCAGCTTGGACCCTGGGACAACTAACTATGGCTACACCTTC. Translation: CASSLDPGTTNYGYTF.

This clonotype was seen many times. The V and J genes are TRBV3-1 and TRBJ2-1; 8 positions agree with TRBD2. V lost 7 bases and J lost 8; bases outside the gene matches: 13. This CDR3 comprises 15 residues. Germline V gene data show CDR1 as LGHDT and CDR2 as YNNKEL (reference sequence). As DNA, the CDR3 is TGTGCCAGCACCTATCGCGCGGGGGGCCTCGATGAGCAGTTCTTC. Protein sequence: CASTYRAGGLDEQFF.

This clonotype came up a few times. This chain connects TRBV6-1 to TRBJ1-1; D is unresolved. Germline loops: CDR1 MNHNS, CDR2 SASEGT. V was pared by 6 bases and J by 1 base, with 6 bases between. CDR3 length: 12 residues. The DNA of the CDR3 is TGTGCCAGCAGCGCAGAGAACACTGAAGCTTTCTTT. This translates into CASSAENTEAFF.

This clonotype has a count of ten or more. The CDR3 region has the DNA TGTGCCAGCAGCGCAGGGGGTGGCTATGGCTACACCTTC. The encoded protein is CASSAGGGYGYTF. The chain combines TRBV5-6 with TRBJ1-2; 7 bases are shared with TRBD1. The CDR3 extends over 13 amino acids. J gave up 4 bases and V 4 bases, and 4 bases lay outside the gene matches. Germline loops: CDR1 SGHDT, CDR2 YYEEEE.

This clonotype was detected only a few times. The chain is built from TRBV29-1 and TRBJ2-7; tentative D call: TRBD1 (5 bases). This CDR3 region has 13 residues. Deletions cut 1 base from V and 4 bases from J, with 11 bases between. Germline V CDR1 and CDR2: SQVTM, ANQGSEA. The DNA of the CDR3 is TGCAGCGTTGAAGCAGGGCAGCGATACGAGCAGTACTTC. Protein sequence: CSVEAGQRYEQYF.

In this sample, this clonotype turned up many times. The rearrangement links TRBV12-3 or TRBV12-4 to TRBJ1-3, with D possibly being TRBD1 (6 bases). Trimming left V 11 bases short and J 2 bases short, with 16 bases between. This CDR3 spans 14 amino acids. The CDR3 DNA reads as TGTGCCGGCACCCGGGACAACGCTGGAAACACCATATATTTT. This codes for CAGTRDNAGNTIYF.

This clonotype was recorded many times. CDR3 sequence: CASSLQFMNTEAFF. The CDR3 DNA reads as TGCGCCAGCAGCTTACAGTTCATGAACACTGAAGCTTTCTTT. The rearrangement links TRBV4-1 to TRBJ1-1; no definite D call. Per the germline V gene, CDR1 is MGHRA and CDR2 is YSYEKL. This CDR3 spans 14 amino acids. Trimming stripped 5 bases from V and 0 bases from J, with 10 bases between.

This clonotype appeared many times. V and J are TRBV5-4 and TRBJ2-7; 7 nucleotides align to TRBD1. This CDR3 comprises 14 residues. Germline CDR1 SGHNT, CDR2 YYREEE (reference sequence). V lost 1 base, J lost 3 bases, and 4 bases stayed unmatched. The CDR3 region is CASSLPGQVYEQYF. The CDR3 bases are TGTGCCAGCAGCTTGCCCGGACAGGTCTACGAGCAGTACTTC. Drawing the rest from reference TRBV5-4 and TRBJ2-7, the complete variable domain is ETGVTQSPTHLIKTRGQQVTLRCSSQSGHNTVSWYQQALGQGPQFIFQYYREEENGRGNFPPRFSGLQFPNYSSELNVNALELDDSALYLCASSLPGQVYEQYFGPGTRLTVT.

This clonotype appeared many times. The chain uses TRBV5-6 and TRBJ1-6; 8 bases align to TRBD1. The V segment lost 4 bases and the J segment 7 bases; nucleotides outside the gene matches: 10. Germline-derived CDR1 and CDR2 are SGHDT and YYEEEE. CDR3 length: 16 residues. CDR3 in DNA: TGTGCCAGCAGCAGTGGACAGGGCGCACGGAATTCACCCCTCCACTTT. It yields the protein CASSSGQGARNSPLHF.

This clonotype was counted only a few times. Here the CDR3 reads CASSLGQGSNTEAFF. The CDR3, as DNA: TGTGCCAGCAGTCTCGGACAGGGTTCGAACACTGAAGCTTTCTTT. The gene calls are TRBV6-6 and TRBJ1-1, with 8 bases aligning to TRBD1. The germline CDR1 and CDR2 sequences are MNHNY and SVGAGI (reference sequence). Trimming took 5 bases from V and 1 from J; bases not matched to a gene: 6. CDR3 length: 15 amino acids.

This clonotype has at least ten counts. The rearrangement joins TRBV5-1 to TRBJ1-1, with D possibly being TRBD1 (5 bases). From germline, CDR1 is SGHRS and CDR2 YFSETQ. Trimming cost V 0 bases and J 8 bases, with 8 bases left between them. The CDR3 extends over 12 amino acids. Written as DNA, the CDR3 is TGCGCCAGCAGCTTGGCCAGGGACGAAGCTTTCTTT. Protein: CASSLARDEAFF.

The rearrangement joins TRBV5-5 to TRBJ2-7; the D gene could be TRBD1 or TRBD2 (5 bases each). CDR1 and CDR2 from the germline V gene are SGHKS and YYEKEE (reference sequence). Trimming cost V 1 base and J 5 bases, with 16 bases left between them. This CDR3 comprises 15 residues. CDR3 protein: CASSLPMTGDHEQYF. CDR3 nucleotide sequence: TGTGCCAGCAGCTTGCCTATGACCGGGGACCACGAGCAGTACTTC.

The rearrangement links TRBV5-1 to TRBJ2-3, with a possible D match to TRBD2 (6 bases). This CDR3 region has 15 residues. Germline-derived CDR1 and CDR2 are SGHRS and YFSETQ. V was pared by 3 bases and J by 6 bases, with 17 bases between. CDR3 region: CASSWRDLPRDTQYF. In DNA, the CDR3 is TGCGCCAGCAGCTGGCGGGACCTCCCTAGGGATACGCAGTATTTT.

This clonotype was observed a handful of times. The V gene is TRBV5-5, the J gene TRBJ2-7; TRBD1 matches 8 bases. V shed 2 bases, J shed 3 bases, and the junction held 13 bases outside the gene matches. This CDR3 is 17 amino acids long. CDR1 is SGHKS and CDR2 is YYEKEE in the germline V gene (reference sequence). The CDR3 nucleotides read TGTGCCAGCAGCTTTGATCAGGGGGCAACCCTCAACTACGAGCAGTACTTC. Protein product: CASSFDQGATLNYEQYF.

The V call is TRBV20-1, the J call TRBJ1-4; D not certain. Germline CDR1 is DFQATT and CDR2 is SNEGSKA (reference sequence). The V end was cut by 0 bases, the J end by 4 bases, with 9 bases between. The CDR3 totals 14 residues. CDR3 in amino acids: CSARDPAINEKLFF. CDR3 in DNA: TGCAGTGCTAGAGATCCCGCCATTAATGAAAAACTGTTTTTT.

This clonotype has a handful of counts. The rearrangement links TRBV13 to TRBJ2-5; D is perhaps TRBD2 (7 bases). This CDR3 has 18 amino acids. V lost 0 bases, J lost 5 bases, and 22 bases lay in between. Per the germline V gene, CDR1 is PRHDT and CDR2 is FYEKMQ (reference sequence). CDR3 sequence: CASSLGRGRGAAEETQYF. The CDR3 DNA follows: TGTGCCAGCAGCTTAGGAAGGGGACGGGGGGCCGCAGAGGAGACCCAGTACTTC.